What follows are 30 T cell receptor beta chains derived from one specimen sequenced in a study of beta chain features in type 1 diabetes. TCRB transcripts that were expressed got sequenced, as all of the isolated RNA had been reverse transcribed. TCRdb keeps only in-frame clones here, not all; method: immunoSEQ multiplex PCR. Found here are around 500,000 clones, about 29% of them singletons; the top ten hold about 0.065%. The source material was naive CD4+ T cells from blood. These receptors were taken from a man aged 18 to 29 in good health.

This clone has a handful of counts. The chain recombines TRBV29-1 with TRBJ2-7; TRBD2 is a possible D gene (6 bases). Between the trimmed V and J ends, which lost 6 bases and 3 bases, there was a span of 18 bases. Germline CDR1 reads SQVTM; CDR2 reads ANQGSEA. CDR3 size: 14 residues. CDR3 DNA sequence: TGCAGCGTCCAAGACGGACTGCGGGGCTACGAGCAGTACTTC. Its protein is CSVQDGLRGYEQYF.

This clone has just a few counts. This chain links TRBV30 with TRBJ2-2; D might be TRBD1 or TRBD2, each matching 5 bases. The CDR3 totals 16 residues. Germline V CDR1 and CDR2: GTSNPN, SVGIG (reference sequence). The V end was cut by 0 bases, the J end by 7 bases, with 18 bases between. The CDR3 region has the DNA TGTGCCTGGAGTGTTGCCGGGACCCCGTTTCGCGGGGAGCTGTTTTTT. Amino acid sequence: CAWSVAGTPFRGELFF.

The chain has TRBV2 and TRBJ1-5; D remains unclear. V was shortened by 7 bases and J by 0 bases, with 7 bases between the two germline ends. The CDR3 runs 13 residues. CDR1 is SNHLY, CDR2 FYNNEI, per germline. CDR3 nucleotides: TGTGCCAGCACTCGGGATAGCAATCAGCCCCAGCATTTT. Residues: CASTRDSNQPQHF.

This clone was detected a few times. J is TRBJ2-1 and V is TRBV9, with a tentative D call TRBD2 (5 bases). Looked up from germline, CDR1 is SGDLS and CDR2 is YYNGEE. The V end lost 1 base, the J end lost 9 bases, and 17 bases lay between the germline ends. This CDR3 has 15 residues. CDR3 sequence (DNA): TGTGCCAGCAGCGTAAGCGCGGGCCCATGGGTTGAGCAGTTCTTC. It codes for CASSVSAGPWVEQFF.

As regards this clone: The germline gene is not matched at one end of the junction; a read error may be the cause. The same CDR3 arises from other DNA sequences in this sample as well. In nucleotides, the CDR3 is TGTGCCAGCAGCCCGAGGACTAGCGGCTCCAACAATGAGCAGTTCTTC. Translated, it gives CASSPRTSGSNNEQFF. The rearrangement joins TRBV5-4 to TRBJ2-1; 10 positions match TRBD2. The CDR3 consists of 16 residues. The germline gives CDR1 SGHNT, CDR2 YYREEE (reference sequence). The variable domain in full, with the rest retrieved from reference TRBV5-4 and TRBJ2-1, is ETGVTQSPTHLIKTRGQQVTLRCSSQSGHNTVSWYQQALGQGPQFIFQYYREEENGRGNFPPRFSGLQFPNYSSELNVNALELDDSALYLCASSPRTSGSNNEQFFGPGTRLTVL.

The chain links TRBV18 to TRBJ2-3; TRBD2 matches 12 bases. The J segment lost 6 bases and the V segment lost 6 bases, leaving 13 bases of the junction unmatched. The CDR3 runs 17 residues. Germline V lookup: CDR1 KGHSH, CDR2 LQKENI. CDR3 DNA: TGTGCCAGCTCGAAGCTAGCGGGAGGGTCCTCGAAGGATACGCAGTATTTT. As protein: CASSKLAGGSSKDTQYF.

This sequence joins TRBV27 and TRBJ2-7; tentative D call: TRBD2 (6 bases). V was shortened by 8 bases and J by 1 base, with 15 bases between the two germline ends. Looked up from germline, CDR1 is MNHEY and CDR2 is SMNVEV (reference sequence). This CDR3 is 14 amino acids long. DNA for the CDR3: TGTGCCAGCGGCCGCGGGGTTCTATCCTACGAGCAGTACTTC. It yields the protein CASGRGVLSYEQYF.

Here the CDR3 reads CSGRGDHEQYF. Written as DNA, the CDR3 is TGCAGTGGGCGGGGAGATCACGAGCAGTACTTC. This rearrangement joins TRBV20-1 to TRBJ2-7; TRBD2 is a possible D gene (6 bases). The CDR3 length is 11 residues. V was trimmed by 7 bases and J by 5 bases, leaving 12 bases between them. Germline CDR1 is DFQATT and CDR2 is SNEGSKA (reference sequence).

The chain links TRBV9 to TRBJ2-7; D possibly matches TRBD1 or TRBD2 (7 bases each). The CDR3 extends over 15 amino acids. The V and J ends lost 3 bases and 2 bases respectively, with 15 bases between them. CDR1 SGDLS and CDR2 YYNGEE come from the germline V gene. CDR3 residues: CASSGQGEGPYEQYF. CDR3 DNA sequence: TGTGCCAGCAGCGGCCAGGGGGAGGGACCCTACGAGCAGTACTTC. Looking up the rest from reference TRBV9 and TRBJ2-7 gives the full variable domain: DSGVTQTPKHLITATGQRVTLRCSPRSGDLSVYWYQQSLDQGLQFLIQYYNGEERAKGNILERFSAQQFPDLHSELNLSSLELGDSALYFCASSGQGEGPYEQYFGPGTRLTVT.

This clone was found a few times. The rearrangement joins TRBV7-9 to TRBJ2-5; 11 bases align to TRBD2. Germline values: CDR1 SEHNR, CDR2 FQNEAQ (reference sequence). The CDR3 sequence is 15 residues long. Trimming took 5 bases from V and 1 from J; bases not matched to a gene: 3. CDR3 DNA: TGTGCCAGCAGCGAGGGACTAGCGGTCCAAGAGACCCAGTACTTC. Translation gives CASSEGLAVQETQYF. Variable domain in full (rest from reference TRBV7-9 and TRBJ2-5): DTGVSQNPRHKITKRGQNVTFRCDPISEHNRLYWYRQTLGQGPEFLTYFQNEAQLEKSRLLSDRFSAERPKGSFSTLEIQRTEQGDSAMYLCASSEGLAVQETQYFGPGTRLLVL.

This clone has only a few counts. The chain uses TRBV30 and TRBJ2-5, with D unresolved. Trimming pared 2 bases from V and 4 bases from J, leaving 14 bases between. The germline V gene encodes CDR1 GTSNPN and CDR2 SVGIG (reference sequence). The CDR3 length is 14 residues. The CDR3 region has the DNA TGTGCCTGGAGTCCGGGCTCCTGGGCAGAGACCCAGTACTTC. Protein: CAWSPGSWAETQYF.

This clone was counted between two and nine times. This chain uses TRBV4-3 with TRBJ2-7, with TRBD2 matching 12 bases. Germline values: CDR1 LGHNA, CDR2 YSLEER. The CDR3 length is 15 residues. V was pared by 3 bases and J by 2 bases, with 2 bases of the junction left unmatched. The CDR3 is CASSQGLAGPYEQYF. The CDR3 DNA reads TGCGCCAGCAGCCAGGGACTAGCGGGTCCCTACGAGCAGTACTTC.

This clone was seen a handful of times. The V call is TRBV9, the J call TRBJ1-1; tentatively, D is TRBD1 (5 bases). Deletions cut 3 bases from V and 1 base from J, with 7 bases between. CDR3 size: 13 residues. The germline gives CDR1 SGDLS, CDR2 YYNGEE. This chain's CDR3 is CASSDDRNTEAFF. DNA for the CDR3: TGTGCCAGCAGCGACGACAGGAACACTGAAGCTTTCTTT.

The J gene is TRBJ1-1, the V gene TRBV18; 9 nucleotides line up with TRBD1. CDR3 length: 14 residues. The germline V gene has CDR1 KGHSH and CDR2 LQKENI. The ends lost 3 bases at V and 5 bases at J; junction bases unmatched: 4. CDR3 coding DNA: TGTGCCAGCTCACCGCGGACAGGGGAGACTGAAGCTTTCTTT. This gives the protein CASSPRTGETEAFF.

Turning to this clone: The junction departs from the called germline gene at one end, perhaps through a read error. This chain connects TRBV7-9 to TRBJ1-3; D possibly corresponds to TRBD1 (5 bases). Germline V gene data show CDR1 as SEHNR and CDR2 as FQNEAQ (reference sequence). The CDR3 extends over 15 amino acids. CDR3 DNA sequence: TGTGCCAGCAGCGTAGCGGGGGACTCTGGAAACACCATATATTTT. Translated, it gives CASSVAGDSGNTIYF.

This clone was recorded only once. V gene TRBV30 combines with J gene TRBJ2-7; D may be TRBD2 (6 bases). Trimming pared 6 bases from V and 3 bases from J, leaving 18 bases between. The CDR3 runs 14 residues. Per the germline V gene, CDR1 is GTSNPN and CDR2 is SVGIG (reference sequence). The CDR3 coding sequence is TGTGCCTGCCCCTGGGGGAGGCCTTACTACGAGCAGTACTTC. It translates to CACPWGRPYYEQYF.

The V gene is TRBV28, the J gene TRBJ1-2; no firm D call. The CDR3 spans 12 residues. V was trimmed by 8 bases and J by 4 bases, leaving 11 bases between them. Germline V lookup: CDR1 MDHEN, CDR2 SYDVKM. The CDR3 here is CASGYHRYGYTF. DNA of the CDR3: TGTGCCAGCGGCTACCATCGCTATGGCTACACCTTC.

This clone turned up a few times. The CDR3 sequence is CASSLLGYEQYF. For the CDR3, the DNA is TGTGCCAGCAGCTTGTTGGGCTACGAGCAGTACTTC. The rearrangement uses TRBV5-4 and TRBJ2-7; D is uncertain. This CDR3 has 12 amino acids. The V gene's germline CDR1 is SGHNT and CDR2 YYREEE (reference sequence). Trimming took off 1 base at V and 3 bases at J, with 5 bases between the two ends.

This clone was seen a handful of times. The J gene is TRBJ2-7, the V gene TRBV29-1; D assignment may be TRBD1 or TRBD2 (5 bases each). Germline V gene sequence: CDR1 SQVTM, CDR2 ANQGSEA. Trimming left V 6 bases short and J 2 bases short, with 11 bases between. This CDR3 is built from 12 residues. CDR3 residues: CSVGTPTYEQYF. DNA of the CDR3: TGCAGCGTGGGGACGCCCACCTACGAGCAGTACTTC.

This clone has just a few counts. The genes are TRBV10-3 and TRBJ2-3, with D perhaps TRBD1 (5 bases). Germline-derived CDR1 and CDR2 are ENHRY and SYGVKD. Trimming removed 7 bases at V and 2 bases at J, with 13 bases between. The CDR3 contains 14 residues. The CDR3 spells CAIKGLLYTDTQYF. CDR3 sequence (DNA): TGTGCCATCAAGGGGCTACTATACACAGATACGCAGTATTTT.

The V gene is TRBV10-3, the J gene TRBJ2-2; D ambiguous. This CDR3 is 15 amino acids long. Germline-derived CDR1 and CDR2 are ENHRY and SYGVKD. V dropped 0 bases and J dropped 4 bases, with 9 bases sitting between them. The CDR3 reads CAISESAQSTGELFF. DNA for the CDR3: TGTGCCATCAGTGAGTCGGCGCAGAGCACCGGGGAGCTGTTTTTT.

This clone was detected a few times. The chain joins TRBV19 to TRBJ2-7; the match to TRBD2 covers 10 bases. This CDR3 has 16 amino acids. Looked up from germline, CDR1 is LNHDA and CDR2 is SQIVND (reference sequence). Unmatched junction bases numbered 11, after V lost 5 bases and J lost 4 bases. As DNA, the CDR3 is TGTGCCAGTAGTGTTATAGCGGGAGGCAATCTTTACGAGCAGTACTTC. Its translation: CASSVIAGGNLYEQYF.

This clone was counted between two and nine times. The CDR3 protein is CASSPHWTSGRYEQYF. CDR3 nucleotides: TGTGCCAGCAGCCCCCACTGGACTAGCGGGAGATACGAGCAGTACTTC. The J gene is TRBJ2-7, the V gene TRBV7-9, with TRBD2 matching over 13 bases. Germline CDR1 is SEHNR and CDR2 is FQNEAQ (reference sequence). The CDR3 has 16 residues. After removal of 5 bases from V and 4 bases from J, the junction contained 8 bases not matched to a gene.

V is TRBV5-4 and J is TRBJ2-3, with no clear D. The CDR3 is 16 residues long. The germline V and J ends were trimmed by 4 bases and 2 bases, with 17 bases remaining between them. From germline, CDR1 is SGHNT and CDR2 YYREEE (reference sequence). This CDR3 is CASSIDLQRNTDTQYF. CDR3 sequence (DNA): TGTGCCAGCAGCATCGACCTCCAGAGAAACACAGATACGCAGTATTTT. Supplemented by reference TRBV5-4 and TRBJ2-3, the full variable domain reads ETGVTQSPTHLIKTRGQQVTLRCSSQSGHNTVSWYQQALGQGPQFIFQYYREEENGRGNFPPRFSGLQFPNYSSELNVNALELDDSALYLCASSIDLQRNTDTQYFGPGTRLTVL.

Notes on this clone: This sample also contains other DNA sequences that code for the same CDR3. This chain joins TRBV30 and TRBJ1-5, with 7 bases lining up with TRBD1. In germline, CDR1 is GTSNPN, CDR2 SVGIG (reference sequence). J was trimmed by 7 bases and V by 3 bases; bases with no gene match: 3. This CDR3 is 12 amino acids long. CDR3 protein: CAWSRGNQPQHF. The CDR3 DNA reads TGTGCCTGGAGCAGGGGGAACCAGCCCCAGCATTTT.

This clone was observed a handful of times. The rearrangement links TRBV21-1 to TRBJ2-7; the DNA was not used to check the table's D call, TRBD2. TRBV21-1 is reported as a pseudogene. The CDR3 covers 15 residues. The CDR3 DNA sequence: TGTGCCAGCAGCGAGACTAGCCCTAGCTCCTACGAGCAGTACTTC. Translated: CASSETSPSSYEQYF.

The CDR3 sequence: CAWSVVGANTEAFF. The CDR3 DNA sequence: TGTGCCTGGAGTGTGGTAGGGGCGAACACTGAAGCTTTCTTT. The chain carries TRBV30 and TRBJ1-1; possibly TRBD1 for D (5 bases). V was pared by 0 bases and J by 1 base, with 9 bases between. This CDR3 spans 14 amino acids. Germline V gives CDR1 GTSNPN, CDR2 SVGIG (reference sequence). Drawing the rest from reference TRBV30 and TRBJ1-1, the complete variable domain is SQTIHQWPATLVQPVGSPLSLECTVEGTSNPNLYWYRQAAGRGLQLLFYSVGIGQISSEVPQNLSASRPQDRQFILSSKKLLLSDSGFYLCAWSVVGANTEAFFGQGTRLTVV.

J is TRBJ2-5 and V is TRBV7-9; D tentatively fits TRBD1 or TRBD2 (5 bases each). Between the trimmed V and J ends, which lost 7 bases and 0 bases, there was a span of 9 bases. The length of the CDR3 is 13 residues. CDR1 is SEHNR, CDR2 FQNEAQ, per germline (reference sequence). The CDR3 sequence: CASTGRNQETQYF. Written as DNA, the CDR3 is TGTGCCAGCACGGGACGTAACCAAGAGACCCAGTACTTC. Full variable domain (missing parts from reference TRBV7-9 and TRBJ2-5): DTGVSQNPRHKITKRGQNVTFRCDPISEHNRLYWYRQTLGQGPEFLTYFQNEAQLEKSRLLSDRFSAERPKGSFSTLEIQRTEQGDSAMYLCASTGRNQETQYFGPGTRLLVL.

This chain links TRBV7-2 with TRBJ2-5, with 7 bases identical to TRBD2. The CDR3 length is 13 residues. Trimming took 6 bases from V and 3 from J; bases not matched to a gene: 4. The germline CDR1 and CDR2 sequences are SGHTA and FQGNSA. The CDR3 DNA follows: TGTGCCAGCAGACTGGCGGGGGAAGAGACCCAGTACTTC. This translates into CASRLAGEETQYF.

The V call is TRBV4-1, the J call TRBJ2-1, with 13 bases identical to TRBD2. J lost 3 bases, V lost 3 bases, and 2 bases had no gene match. The CDR3 length is 16 residues. Germline values: CDR1 MGHRA, CDR2 YSYEKL. This CDR3 reads CASSQGLAGYYNEQFF. DNA for the CDR3: TGCGCCAGCAGCCAGGGACTAGCGGGATACTACAATGAGCAGTTCTTC.